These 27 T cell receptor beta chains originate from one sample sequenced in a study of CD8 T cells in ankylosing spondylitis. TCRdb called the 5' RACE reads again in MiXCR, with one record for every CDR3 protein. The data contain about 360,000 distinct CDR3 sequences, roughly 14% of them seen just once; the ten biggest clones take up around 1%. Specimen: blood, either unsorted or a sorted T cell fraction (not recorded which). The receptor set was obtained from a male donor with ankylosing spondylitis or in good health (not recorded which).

This CDR3 is CAWRGNYGYTF. CDR3 in DNA: TGTGCCTGGAGGGGAAACTATGGCTACACCTTC. The V call is TRBV30, the J call TRBJ1-2; D uncertain. The CDR3 totals 11 residues. The germline gives CDR1 GTSNPN, CDR2 SVGIG (reference sequence). Between the trimmed V and J ends, which lost 3 bases and 2 bases, there was a span of 4 bases.

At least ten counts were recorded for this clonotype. CDR3 loop: CASSLAASGYNEQFF. CDR3 sequence (DNA): TGCGCCAGCAGCTTGGCGGCCTCCGGGTACAATGAGCAGTTCTTC. The gene calls are TRBV5-1 and TRBJ2-1; no definite D call. The V gene's germline CDR1 is SGHRS and CDR2 YFSETQ. This CDR3 is built from 15 residues. V shed 0 bases and J shed 4 bases, with 11 bases lying between them.

DNA of the CDR3: TGCGCCAGCAGCCATAACAGGGGCGTGGAAGAGACCCAGTACTTC. Residues: CASSHNRGVEETQYF. The V call is TRBV5-1, the J call TRBJ2-5; 7 nucleotides align to TRBD1. In germline, CDR1 is SGHRS, CDR2 YFSETQ. The V segment lost 4 bases and the J segment 3 bases; nucleotides outside the gene matches: 9. This CDR3 has 15 amino acids.

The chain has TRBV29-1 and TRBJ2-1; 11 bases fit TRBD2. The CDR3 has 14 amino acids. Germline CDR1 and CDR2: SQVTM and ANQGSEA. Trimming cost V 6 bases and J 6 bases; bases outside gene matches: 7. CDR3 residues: CSVGPLAGVNEQFF. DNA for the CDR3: TGCAGCGTCGGTCCACTAGCGGGAGTCAATGAGCAGTTCTTC.

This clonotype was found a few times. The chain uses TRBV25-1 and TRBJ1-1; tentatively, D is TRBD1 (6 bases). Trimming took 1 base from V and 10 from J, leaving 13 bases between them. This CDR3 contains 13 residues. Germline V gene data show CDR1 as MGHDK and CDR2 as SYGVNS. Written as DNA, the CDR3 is TGTGCCAGCAGTGAATCGGGACACTTTGGAGCTTTCTTT. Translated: CASSESGHFGAFF.

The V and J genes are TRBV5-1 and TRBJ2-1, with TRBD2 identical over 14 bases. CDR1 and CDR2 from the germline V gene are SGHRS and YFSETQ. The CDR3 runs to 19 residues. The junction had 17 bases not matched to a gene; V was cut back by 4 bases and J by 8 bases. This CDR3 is CASSLRTSGGMRDGDEQFF. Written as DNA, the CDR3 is TGCGCCAGCAGCCTCCGGACTAGCGGGGGGATGAGAGACGGGGATGAGCAGTTCTTC.

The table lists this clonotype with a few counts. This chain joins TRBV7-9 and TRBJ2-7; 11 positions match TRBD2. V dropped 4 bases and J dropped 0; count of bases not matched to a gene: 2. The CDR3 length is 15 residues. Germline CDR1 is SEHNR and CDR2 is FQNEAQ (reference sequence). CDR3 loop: CASSWGLAVSYEQYF. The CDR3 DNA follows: TGTGCCAGCAGCTGGGGACTAGCGGTCTCCTACGAGCAGTACTTC.

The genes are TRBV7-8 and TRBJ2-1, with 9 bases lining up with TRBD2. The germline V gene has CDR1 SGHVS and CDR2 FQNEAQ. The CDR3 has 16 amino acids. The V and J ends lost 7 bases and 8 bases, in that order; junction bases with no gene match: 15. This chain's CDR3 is CASIPSGTSTGHEQFF. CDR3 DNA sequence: TGTGCCAGCATCCCCTCTGGGACTAGCACTGGCCATGAGCAGTTCTTC. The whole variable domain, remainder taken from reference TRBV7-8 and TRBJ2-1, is GAGVSQSPRYKVAKRGQDVALRCDPISGHVSLFWYQQALGQGPEFLTYFQNEAQLDKSGLPSDRFFAERPEGSVSTLKIQRTQQEDSAVYLCASIPSGTSTGHEQFFGPGTRLTVL.

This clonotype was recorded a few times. Here the CDR3 DNA reads TGTGCCAGCAGCTTAGCCGCGGGGGACAATGAGCAGTTCTTC. Protein product: CASSLAAGDNEQFF. The V call is TRBV7-9, the J call TRBJ2-1, with 7 bases that match TRBD2. CDR1 and CDR2 from the germline V gene are SEHNR and FQNEAQ (reference sequence). The V gene end was trimmed by 0 bases and the J gene end by 5 bases; junction bases not matched to a gene: 1. The CDR3 is 14 amino acids. The variable domain in full, with the rest retrieved from reference TRBV7-9 and TRBJ2-1, is DTGVSQNPRHKITKRGQNVTFRCDPISEHNRLYWYRQTLGQGPEFLTYFQNEAQLEKSRLLSDRFSAERPKGSFSTLEIQRTEQGDSAMYLCASSLAAGDNEQFFGPGTRLTVL.

The CDR3 here is CASSQRGTDIPEAFF. The CDR3 DNA follows: TGCGCCAGCAGCCAAAGGGGGACAGATATTCCTGAAGCTTTCTTT. The chain uses TRBV4-1 and TRBJ1-1, with 7 bases aligning to TRBD1. The CDR3 has 15 residues. In germline, CDR1 is MGHRA, CDR2 YSYEKL. The V segment lost 2 bases and the J segment 6 bases; nucleotides outside the gene matches: 9.

CDR3 in DNA: TGTGCCAGCAGCCAGGGGCTCAATCAGCCCCAGCATTTT. It specifies CASSQGLNQPQHF. The gene calls are TRBV11-2 and TRBJ1-5, with D possibly TRBD1 on 6 matching bases. Germline V CDR1 and CDR2: SGHAT, FQNNGV. This CDR3 region has 13 residues. With 5 bases removed from V and 3 bases from J, the gap between germline ends came to 8 bases.

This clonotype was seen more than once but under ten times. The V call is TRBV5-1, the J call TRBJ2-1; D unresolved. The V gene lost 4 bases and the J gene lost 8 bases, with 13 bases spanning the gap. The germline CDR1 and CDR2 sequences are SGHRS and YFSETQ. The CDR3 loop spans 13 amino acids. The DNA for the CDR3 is TGCGCCAGCAGCGGCCCTAGGAAGTATGAGCAGTTCTTC. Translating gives CASSGPRKYEQFF.

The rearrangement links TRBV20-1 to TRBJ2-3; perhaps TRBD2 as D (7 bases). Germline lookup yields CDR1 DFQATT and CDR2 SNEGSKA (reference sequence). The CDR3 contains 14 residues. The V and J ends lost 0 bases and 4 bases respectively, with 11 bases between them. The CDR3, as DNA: TGCAGTGCTAGAGATCCGGGGGGCGCAGATACGCAGTATTTT. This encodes CSARDPGGADTQYF.

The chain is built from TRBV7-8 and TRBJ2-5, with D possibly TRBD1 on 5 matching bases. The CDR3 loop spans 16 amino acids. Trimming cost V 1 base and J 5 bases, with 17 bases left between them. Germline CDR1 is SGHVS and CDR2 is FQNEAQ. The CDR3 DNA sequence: TGTGCCAGCAGCTTAGTCAGGGTACGTCCAGCGGAGACCCAGTACTTC. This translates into CASSLVRVRPAETQYF.

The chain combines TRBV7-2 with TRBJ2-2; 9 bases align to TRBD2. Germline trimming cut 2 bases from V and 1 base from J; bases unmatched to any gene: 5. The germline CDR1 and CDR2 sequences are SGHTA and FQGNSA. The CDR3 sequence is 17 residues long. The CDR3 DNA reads TGTGCCAGCAGCTTACTCAAACTAGCGGGGAACACCGGGGAGCTGTTTTTT. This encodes CASSLLKLAGNTGELFF.

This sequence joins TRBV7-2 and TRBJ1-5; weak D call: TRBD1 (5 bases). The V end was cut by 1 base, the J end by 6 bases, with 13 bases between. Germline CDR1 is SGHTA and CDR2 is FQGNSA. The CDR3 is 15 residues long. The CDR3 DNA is TGTGCCAGCAGCTTAGAGACAGAACGGACTCAGCCCCAGCATTTT. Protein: CASSLETERTQPQHF.

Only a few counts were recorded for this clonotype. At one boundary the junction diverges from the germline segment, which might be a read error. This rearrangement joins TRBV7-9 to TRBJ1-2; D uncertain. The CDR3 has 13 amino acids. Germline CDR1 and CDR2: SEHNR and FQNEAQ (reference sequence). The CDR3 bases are TGTGCCAGCAGCCTAGCGCGGCAAGATGGCTACACCTTC. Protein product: CASSLARQDGYTF. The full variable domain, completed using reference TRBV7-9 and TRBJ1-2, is DTGVSQNPRHKITKRGQNVTFRCDPISEHNRLYWYRQTLGQGPEFLTYFQNEAQLEKSRLLSDRFSAERPKGSFSTLEIQRTEQGDSAMYLCASSLARQDGYTFGSGTRLTVV.

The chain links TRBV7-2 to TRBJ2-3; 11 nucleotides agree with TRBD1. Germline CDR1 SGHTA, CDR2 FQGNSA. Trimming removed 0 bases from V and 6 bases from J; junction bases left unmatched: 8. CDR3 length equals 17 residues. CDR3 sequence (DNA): TGTGCCAGCAGCTTAGCAGGACAGGGGGCTGTGTCGGATACGCAGTATTTT. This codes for CASSLAGQGAVSDTQYF.

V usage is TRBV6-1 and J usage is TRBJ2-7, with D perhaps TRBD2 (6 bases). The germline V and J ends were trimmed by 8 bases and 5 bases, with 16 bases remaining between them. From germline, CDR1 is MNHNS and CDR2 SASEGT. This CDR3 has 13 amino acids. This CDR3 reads CASRLEGSNEQYF. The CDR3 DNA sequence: TGTGCCAGCCGACTGGAGGGGAGCAACGAGCAGTACTTC.

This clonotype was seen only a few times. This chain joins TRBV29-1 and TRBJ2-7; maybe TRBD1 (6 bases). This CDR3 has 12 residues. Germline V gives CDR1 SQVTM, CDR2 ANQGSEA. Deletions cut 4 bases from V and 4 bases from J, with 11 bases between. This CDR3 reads CSVVGDTYEQYF. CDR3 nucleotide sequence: TGCAGCGTTGTGGGGGACACTTACGAGCAGTACTTC.

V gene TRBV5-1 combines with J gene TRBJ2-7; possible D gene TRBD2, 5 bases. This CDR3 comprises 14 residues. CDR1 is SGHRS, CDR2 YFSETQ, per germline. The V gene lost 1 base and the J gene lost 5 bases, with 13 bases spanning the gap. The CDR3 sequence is CASSLIGIIHEQYF. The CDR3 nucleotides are TGCGCCAGCAGCTTGATCGGGATCATCCACGAGCAGTACTTC. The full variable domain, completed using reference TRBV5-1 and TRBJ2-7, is KAGVTQTPRYLIKTRGQQVTLSCSPISGHRSVSWYQQTPGQGLQFLFEYFSETQRNKGNFPGRFSGRQFSNSRSEMNVSTLELGDSALYLCASSLIGIIHEQYFGPGTRLTVT.

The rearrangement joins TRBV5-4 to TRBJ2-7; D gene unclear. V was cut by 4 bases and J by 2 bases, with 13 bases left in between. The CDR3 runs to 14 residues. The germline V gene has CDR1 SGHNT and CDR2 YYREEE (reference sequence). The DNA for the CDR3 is TGTGCCAGCAGCCCAGGAGTGGCTGCCTACGAGCAGTACTTC. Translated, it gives CASSPGVAAYEQYF.

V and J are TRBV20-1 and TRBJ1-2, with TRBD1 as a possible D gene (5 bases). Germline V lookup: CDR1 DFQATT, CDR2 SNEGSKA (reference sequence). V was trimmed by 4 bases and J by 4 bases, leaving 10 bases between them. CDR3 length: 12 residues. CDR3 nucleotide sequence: TGCAGTGCTACAAGGGGTACCTATGGCTACACCTTC. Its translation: CSATRGTYGYTF.

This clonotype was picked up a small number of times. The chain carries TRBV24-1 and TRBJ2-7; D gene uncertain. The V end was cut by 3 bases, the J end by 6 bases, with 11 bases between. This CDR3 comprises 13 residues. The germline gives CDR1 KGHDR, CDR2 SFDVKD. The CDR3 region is CATSDNVPSEQYF. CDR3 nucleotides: TGTGCCACCAGTGATAACGTTCCGTCCGAGCAGTACTTC.

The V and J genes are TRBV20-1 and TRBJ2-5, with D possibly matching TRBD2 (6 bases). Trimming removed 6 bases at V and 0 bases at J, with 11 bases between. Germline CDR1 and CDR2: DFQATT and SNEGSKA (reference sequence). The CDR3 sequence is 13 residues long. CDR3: CSAYRGNQETQYF. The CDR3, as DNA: TGCAGTGCCTACCGGGGGAACCAAGAGACCCAGTACTTC.

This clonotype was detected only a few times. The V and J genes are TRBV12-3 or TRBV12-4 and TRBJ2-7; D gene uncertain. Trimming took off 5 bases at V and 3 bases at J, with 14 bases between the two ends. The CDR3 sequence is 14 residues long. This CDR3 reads CASSPLRTIYEQYF. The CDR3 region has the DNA TGTGCCAGCAGTCCTCTCAGGACCATCTACGAGCAGTACTTC.

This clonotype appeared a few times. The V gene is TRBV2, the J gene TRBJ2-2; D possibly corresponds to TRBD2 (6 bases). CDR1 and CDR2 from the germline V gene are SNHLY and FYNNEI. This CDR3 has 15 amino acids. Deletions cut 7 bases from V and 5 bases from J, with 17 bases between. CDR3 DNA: TGTGCCAGCAACCTTAGAGGAGGGCCGACCGGGGAGCTGTTTTTT. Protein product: CASNLRGGPTGELFF.